This TCR beta chain was identified during a study of T cells after posttransplantation cyclophosphamide. As regards this clone: Its antigen is not identified.

Overall study results and limits: After PTCy, TRB diversity resembled that of CNI/methotrexate controls.

Only in-frame clones appear in the TCRdb table, and some are missing; sequencing was by immunoSEQ multiplex PCR. The repertoire holds 23,000 or so clones, with approximately 98% as singletons. The ends were cut back, 6 bases at V and 1 base at J, with 12 bases in the middle. This CDR3 is 15 amino acids long. Germline-derived CDR1 and CDR2 are MDHEN and SYDVKM. This chain connects TRBV28 to TRBJ2-2; a possible D gene is TRBD1 (6 bases). The sequencing sample was made of naive CD8+ T cells sorted from PBMCs. This receptor was obtained from a man between 35 and 55 years old in good health, CMV-negative, and a related stem cell transplant donor. CDR3 bases: TGTGCCAGCAGGATCCGGGACAAGAACACCGGGGAGCTGTTTTTT. Its protein is CASRIRDKNTGELFF.